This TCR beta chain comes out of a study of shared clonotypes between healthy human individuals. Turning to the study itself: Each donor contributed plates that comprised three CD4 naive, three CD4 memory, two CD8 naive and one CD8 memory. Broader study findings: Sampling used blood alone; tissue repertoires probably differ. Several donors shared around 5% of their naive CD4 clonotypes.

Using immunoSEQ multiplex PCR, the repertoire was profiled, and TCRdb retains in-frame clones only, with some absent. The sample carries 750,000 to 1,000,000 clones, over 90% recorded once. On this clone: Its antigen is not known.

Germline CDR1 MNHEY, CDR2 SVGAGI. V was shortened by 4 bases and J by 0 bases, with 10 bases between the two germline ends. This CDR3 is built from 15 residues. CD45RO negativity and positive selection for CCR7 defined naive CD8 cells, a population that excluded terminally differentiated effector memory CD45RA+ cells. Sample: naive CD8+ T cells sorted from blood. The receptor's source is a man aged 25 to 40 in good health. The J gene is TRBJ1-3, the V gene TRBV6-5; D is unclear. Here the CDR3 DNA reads TGTGCCAGCAGTTCCTTGGTTAGCTCTGGAAACACCATATATTTT. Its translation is CASSSLVSSGNTIYF.